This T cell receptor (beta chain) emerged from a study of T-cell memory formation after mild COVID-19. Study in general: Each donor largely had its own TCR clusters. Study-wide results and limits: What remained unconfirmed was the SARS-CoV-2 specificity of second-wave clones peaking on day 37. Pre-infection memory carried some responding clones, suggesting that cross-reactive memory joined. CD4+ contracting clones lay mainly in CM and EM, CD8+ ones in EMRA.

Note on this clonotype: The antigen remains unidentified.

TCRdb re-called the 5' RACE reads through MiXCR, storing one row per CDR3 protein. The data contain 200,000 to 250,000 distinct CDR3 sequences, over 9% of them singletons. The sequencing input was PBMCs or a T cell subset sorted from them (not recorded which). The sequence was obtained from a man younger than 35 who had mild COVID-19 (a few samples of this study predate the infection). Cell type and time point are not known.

The CDR3 is CASSPPTDLEQYF. The CDR3 bases are TGTGCCAGCTCACCACCGACAGATCTCGAGCAGTACTTC. V gene TRBV18 combines with J gene TRBJ2-7; the D gene is possibly TRBD1 (5 bases). This CDR3 region has 13 residues. Deletions cut 0 bases from V and 6 bases from J, with 9 bases between. Per the germline V gene, CDR1 is KGHSH and CDR2 is LQKENI.